The clone carrying this T cell receptor beta chain was detected a few times. Antigen: not known. Using its own MiXCR run on the 5' RACE reads, TCRdb lists one record per CDR3 protein. The table lists under 950,000 distinct CDR3 sequences, around 19% of them singletons. V was clipped by 2 bases and J by 1 base, with 17 bases between them. Germline-derived CDR1 and CDR2 are SGHVS and FNYEAQ. The CDR3 runs 17 residues. This sample stems from a study of CD8 T cells in ankylosing spondylitis. Whole-study findings and limits: Among TCR beta sequences, a motif of eight highly homologous variants appeared characteristic of ankylosing spondylitis blood. The clones that were linked to disease were reported to be significantly enriched in matched synovial fluid samples from ankylosing spondylitis patients. As for the disease-linked clones, they showed a CD8+ phenotype and occurred at relatively low frequencies in peripheral blood.

V and J are TRBV7-6 and TRBJ1-1, with D uncertain. Source material: blood, either unsorted or a sorted T cell fraction (not recorded which). This TCR was sampled from a male donor with ankylosing spondylitis. This CDR3 reads CASSLSPPGTSNTEAFF. CDR3 coding DNA: TGTGCCAGCAGCTTAAGTCCCCCAGGCACGTCGAACACTGAAGCTTTCTTT.